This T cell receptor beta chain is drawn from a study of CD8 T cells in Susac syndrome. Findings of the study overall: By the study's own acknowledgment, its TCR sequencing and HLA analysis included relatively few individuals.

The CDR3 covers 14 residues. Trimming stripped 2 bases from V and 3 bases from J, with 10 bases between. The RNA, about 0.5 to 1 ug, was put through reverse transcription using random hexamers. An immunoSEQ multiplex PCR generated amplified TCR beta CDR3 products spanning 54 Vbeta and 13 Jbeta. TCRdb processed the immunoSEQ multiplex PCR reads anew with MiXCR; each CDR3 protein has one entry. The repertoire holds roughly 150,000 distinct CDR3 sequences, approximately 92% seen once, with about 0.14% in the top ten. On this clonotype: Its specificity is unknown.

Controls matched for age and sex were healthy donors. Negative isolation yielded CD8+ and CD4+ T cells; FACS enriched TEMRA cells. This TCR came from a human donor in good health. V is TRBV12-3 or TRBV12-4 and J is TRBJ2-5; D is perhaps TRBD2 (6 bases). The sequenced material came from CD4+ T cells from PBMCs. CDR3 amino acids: CASSLRAGKETQYF. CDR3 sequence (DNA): TGTGCCAGCAGTTTAAGGGCGGGGAAAGAGACCCAGTACTTC.